The clone carrying this T cell receptor beta chain was detected a few times. The record originates from a study of T cell changes during pregnancy in multiple sclerosis. The CDR3 runs to 17 residues. Looked up from germline, CDR1 is MNHEY and CDR2 is SMNVEV (reference sequence). Losses at the gene ends were 8 bases for V and 3 bases for J; bases not matched to a gene: 19. Sequenced by immunoSEQ multiplex PCR; TCRdb stores in-frame clones only, minus some. The table lists tens of thousands of clones, about 90% of them singletons, with about 8% in the top ten. The chain couples TRBV27 to TRBJ2-7, with TRBD2 identical over 7 bases. This material consisted of CD8+ T cells from peripheral blood mononuclear cells, taken after pregnancy. The source of this sequence is a female donor with multiple sclerosis, enrolled in a pregnancy study. The CDR3 coding sequence is TGTGCCAGCGGGTTCCAGCGGGAATATGGGCAGAGCTACGAGCAGTACTTC. It translates to CASGFQREYGQSYEQYF.